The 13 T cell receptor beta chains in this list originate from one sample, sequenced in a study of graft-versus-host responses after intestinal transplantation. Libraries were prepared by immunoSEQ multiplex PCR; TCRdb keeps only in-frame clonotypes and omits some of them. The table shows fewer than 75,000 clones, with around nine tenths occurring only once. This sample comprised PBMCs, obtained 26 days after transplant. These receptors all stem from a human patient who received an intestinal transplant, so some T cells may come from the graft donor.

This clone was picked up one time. CDR3 coding DNA: TGTGCCAGCAGCTTCCCTGTGGAGCCCGGACAGGGGAGCACAGATACGCAGTATTTT. This sequence encodes CASSFPVEPGQGSTDTQYF. The chain recombines TRBV7-9 with TRBJ2-3; 9 bases align to TRBD1. Germline V gene data show CDR1 as SEHNR and CDR2 as FQNEAQ (reference sequence). CDR3 length: 19 residues. V shed 3 bases and J 0 bases; nucleotides not matched to a gene: 13.

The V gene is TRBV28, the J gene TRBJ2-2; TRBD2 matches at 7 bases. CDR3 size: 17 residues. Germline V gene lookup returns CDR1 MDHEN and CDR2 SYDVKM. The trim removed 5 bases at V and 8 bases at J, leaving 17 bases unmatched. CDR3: CASSEVRSGASRGELFF. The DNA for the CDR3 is TGTGCCAGCAGTGAGGTTAGGAGCGGGGCCTCGCGAGGGGAGCTGTTTTTT.

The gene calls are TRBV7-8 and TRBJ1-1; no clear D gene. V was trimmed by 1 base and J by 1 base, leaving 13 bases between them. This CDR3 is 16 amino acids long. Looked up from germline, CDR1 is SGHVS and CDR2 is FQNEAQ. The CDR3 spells CASSLEPGYGNTEAFF. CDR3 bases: TGTGCCAGCAGCTTAGAGCCGGGATATGGGAACACTGAAGCTTTCTTT.

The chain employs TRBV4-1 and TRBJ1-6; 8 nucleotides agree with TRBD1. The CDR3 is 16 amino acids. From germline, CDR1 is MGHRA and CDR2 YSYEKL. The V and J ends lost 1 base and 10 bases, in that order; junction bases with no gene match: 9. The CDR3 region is CASSQGGTGLGSPLHF. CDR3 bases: TGCGCCAGCAGCCAAGGAGGGACAGGTCTTGGATCACCCCTCCACTTT.

The CDR3: CASSLFPPGQGLNTEAFF. CDR3 nucleotides: TGTGCCAGCAGTTTATTCCCACCGGGACAGGGTTTGAACACTGAAGCTTTCTTT. This chain links TRBV28 with TRBJ1-1; 9 positions agree with TRBD1. Germline CDR1 MDHEN, CDR2 SYDVKM. The trim removed 1 base at V and 0 bases at J, leaving 9 bases unmatched. The CDR3 consists of 18 residues.

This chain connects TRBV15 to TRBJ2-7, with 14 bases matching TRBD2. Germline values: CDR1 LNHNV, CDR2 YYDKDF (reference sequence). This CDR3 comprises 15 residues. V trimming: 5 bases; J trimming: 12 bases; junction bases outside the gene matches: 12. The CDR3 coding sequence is TGTGCCACCAGCCCCGGTAGTGGACTAGCGGGAGGTCGGTACTTC. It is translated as CATSPGSGLAGGRYF.

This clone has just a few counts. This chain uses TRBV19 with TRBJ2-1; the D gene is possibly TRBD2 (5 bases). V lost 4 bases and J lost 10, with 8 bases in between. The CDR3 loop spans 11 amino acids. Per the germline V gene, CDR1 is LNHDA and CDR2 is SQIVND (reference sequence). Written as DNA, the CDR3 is TGTGCCAGTAGTAGTGGCGGGGAGCAGTTCTTC. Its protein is CASSSGGEQFF. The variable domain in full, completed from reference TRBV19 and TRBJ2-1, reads DGGITQSPKYLFRKEGQNVTLSCEQNLNHDAMYWYRQDPGQGLRLIYYSQIVNDFQKGDIAEGYSVSREKKESFPLTVTSAQKNPTAFYLCASSSGGEQFFGPGTRLTVL.

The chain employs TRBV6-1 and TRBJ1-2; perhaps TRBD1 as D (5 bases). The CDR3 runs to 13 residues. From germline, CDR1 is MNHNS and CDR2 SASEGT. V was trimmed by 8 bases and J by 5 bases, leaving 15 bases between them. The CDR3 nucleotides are TGTGCCAGCGGCGCGGGGGATGGTTATGGCTACACCTTC. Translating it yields CASGAGDGYGYTF.

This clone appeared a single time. The CDR3 coding sequence is TGTGCCTGGAGTGGGACAGGAAGCCCCCTCAGAGAAAAACTGTTTTTT. Amino acids: CAWSGTGSPLREKLFF. J is TRBJ1-4 and V is TRBV30; 7 bases map to TRBD1. Per the germline V gene, CDR1 is GTSNPN and CDR2 is SVGIG (reference sequence). Trimming cost V 1 base and J 8 bases; bases outside gene matches: 13. This CDR3 contains 16 residues.

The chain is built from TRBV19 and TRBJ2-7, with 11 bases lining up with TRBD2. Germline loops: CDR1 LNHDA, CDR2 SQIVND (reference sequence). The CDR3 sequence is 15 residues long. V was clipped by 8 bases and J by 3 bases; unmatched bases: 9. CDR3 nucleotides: TGTGCCAGTTCTACTAGCGGGGGCGAGTTCTACGAGCAGTACTTC. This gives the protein CASSTSGGEFYEQYF.

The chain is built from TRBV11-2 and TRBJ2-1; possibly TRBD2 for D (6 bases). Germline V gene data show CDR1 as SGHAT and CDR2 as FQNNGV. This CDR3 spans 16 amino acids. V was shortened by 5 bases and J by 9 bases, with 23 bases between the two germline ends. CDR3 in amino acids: CASSRGVGSGFGEQFF. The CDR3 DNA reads TGTGCCAGCAGCAGAGGAGTCGGGAGTGGCTTCGGTGAGCAGTTCTTC. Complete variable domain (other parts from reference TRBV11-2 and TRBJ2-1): EAGVAQSPRYKIIEKRQSVAFWCNPISGHATLYWYQQILGQGPKLLIQFQNNGVVDDSQLPKDRFSAERLKGVDSTLKIQPAKLEDSAVYLCASSRGVGSGFGEQFFGPGTRLTVL.

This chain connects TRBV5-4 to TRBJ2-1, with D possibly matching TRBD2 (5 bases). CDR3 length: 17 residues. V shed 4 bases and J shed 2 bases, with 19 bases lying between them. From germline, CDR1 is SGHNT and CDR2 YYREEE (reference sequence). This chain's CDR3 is CASSNPSAGSAYNEQFF. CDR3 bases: TGTGCCAGCAGCAACCCCTCGGCGGGTTCGGCCTACAATGAGCAGTTCTTC. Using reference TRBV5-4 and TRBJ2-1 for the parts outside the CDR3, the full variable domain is ETGVTQSPTHLIKTRGQQVTLRCSSQSGHNTVSWYQQALGQGPQFIFQYYREEENGRGNFPPRFSGLQFPNYSSELNVNALELDDSALYLCASSNPSAGSAYNEQFFGPGTRLTVL.

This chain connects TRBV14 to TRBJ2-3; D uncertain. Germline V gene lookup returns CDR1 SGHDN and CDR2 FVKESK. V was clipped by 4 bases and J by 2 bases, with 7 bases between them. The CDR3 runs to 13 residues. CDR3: CASSPRLTDTQYF. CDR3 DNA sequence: TGTGCCAGCAGCCCTAGGCTCACAGATACGCAGTATTTT.